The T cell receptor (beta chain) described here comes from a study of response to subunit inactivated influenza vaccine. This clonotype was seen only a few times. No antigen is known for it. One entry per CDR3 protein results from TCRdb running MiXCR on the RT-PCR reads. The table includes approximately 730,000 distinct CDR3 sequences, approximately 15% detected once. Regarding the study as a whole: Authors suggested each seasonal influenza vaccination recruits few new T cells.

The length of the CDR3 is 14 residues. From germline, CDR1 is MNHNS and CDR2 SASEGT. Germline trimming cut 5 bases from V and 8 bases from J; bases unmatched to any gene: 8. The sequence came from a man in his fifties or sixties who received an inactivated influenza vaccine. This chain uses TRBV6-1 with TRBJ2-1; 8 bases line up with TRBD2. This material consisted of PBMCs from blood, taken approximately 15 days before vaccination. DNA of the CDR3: TGTGCCAGCAGTCCAATGGGGACTAGGGATGAGCAGTTCTTC. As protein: CASSPMGTRDEQFF.